This T cell receptor (beta chain) is drawn from a study of blood T cells in healthy people across ages. Across the whole study: Using template switching, researchers captured about one barcoded beta molecule for each two T cells.

Next came a second PCR, run for roughly 7 to 12 cycles, which used a sample-barcoded 5' primer along with a J-beta primer mix. Any given sample supplied a minimum of 2.5 million CDR3-containing paired-end reads. TCRdb reanalysed the 5' RACE reads using MiXCR and keeps one entry per CDR3 protein. The sample lists about 1.7 million distinct CDR3 sequences; over 25% were seen once. Extractions gave at least 6 micrograms of total RNA per sample. In this sample, this clonotype turned up many times. Germline assignment: CDR1 SGHRS and CDR2 YFSETQ. The CDR3 is 13 residues long. Trimming took off 4 bases at V and 2 bases at J, with 10 bases between the two ends.

The gene calls are TRBV5-1 and TRBJ2-7, with no clear D. The receptor was isolated from a woman aged 25 to 39 in good health. Sequenced: blood. The CDR3 spells CASSMENPYEQYF. The CDR3 DNA is TGCGCCAGCAGCATGGAGAACCCCTACGAGCAGTACTTC.